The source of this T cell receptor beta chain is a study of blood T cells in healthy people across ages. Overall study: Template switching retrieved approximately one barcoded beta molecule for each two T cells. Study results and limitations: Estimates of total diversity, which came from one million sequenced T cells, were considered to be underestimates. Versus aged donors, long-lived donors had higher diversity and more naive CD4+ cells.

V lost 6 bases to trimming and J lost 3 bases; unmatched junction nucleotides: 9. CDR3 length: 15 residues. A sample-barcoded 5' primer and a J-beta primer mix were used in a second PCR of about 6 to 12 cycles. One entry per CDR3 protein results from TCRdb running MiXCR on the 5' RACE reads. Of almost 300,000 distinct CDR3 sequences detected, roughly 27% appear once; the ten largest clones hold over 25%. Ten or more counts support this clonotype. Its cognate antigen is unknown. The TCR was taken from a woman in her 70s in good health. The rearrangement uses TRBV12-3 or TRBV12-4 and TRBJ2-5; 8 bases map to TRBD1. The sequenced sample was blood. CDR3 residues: CASSPSRTGKETQYF. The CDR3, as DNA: TGTGCCAGCAGCCCCTCCAGGACAGGGAAAGAGACCCAGTACTTC.